This T cell receptor beta chain originates from a study of T cells in Graves' hyperthyroidism and ophthalmopathy. Study conclusions and caveats: Blood also contained most expanded thyroid clonotypes above 0.001. Ophthalmopathy, which appeared later, was predicted by the model a median about 6 months before onset.

With regard to this clonotype: Antigen unknown.

RNA transcripts were the template for amplifying TCR beta CDR3 regions. The study used the HTBI primer set for a first-round RT-PCR of the TCR CDR3. TCRdb reanalysed the multiplex PCR reads using MiXCR and keeps one entry per CDR3 protein. Among hundreds of thousands of distinct CDR3 sequences listed, 45% were seen once. Germline-derived CDR1 and CDR2 are SNHLY and FYNNEI. The length of the CDR3 is 16 residues. V gave up 4 bases and J gave up 6 bases; unmatched junction bases: 9. The source of this sequence is an adult man with Graves' disease, either hyperthyroidism or ophthalmopathy (not recorded which). Sequencing was carried out using peripheral blood or thyroid tissue (not recorded which). This chain uses TRBV2 with TRBJ1-6; 7 nucleotides agree with TRBD1. CDR3 in amino acids: CASSVSGGAGNSPLHF. The CDR3 DNA follows: TGTGCCAGCAGTGTATCAGGGGGGGCGGGTAATTCACCCCTCCACTTT.